This T cell receptor (beta chain) was profiled in a study of T cell responses to AZD1222 COVID-19 vaccine. The length of the CDR3 is 14 residues. CDR1 SGHRS and CDR2 YFSETQ come from the germline V gene. Trimming took 4 bases from V and 6 from J, leaving 16 bases between them. Study-level findings and limits: Dominant at 160-218 and 743-854, vaccine-associated CD4 TCRs also spanned spike. Spike-specific TCR breadth and depth rose after two AZD1222 doses. The study reported that nearly half of spike-specific TCRs target unmutated variant regions.

Turning to this clone: Its antigen remains unknown.

Assay: immunoSEQ multiplex PCR; the TCRdb copy retains only in-frame clones and omits some. This sample has about 120,000 clones; 90% to 95% occur once, and the top ten carry roughly 4.5%. The sequencing here drew on peripheral blood, taken on day 0 of AZD1222 vaccination. This chain uses TRBV5-1 with TRBJ1-1, with D hard to call. This TCR was sampled from an adult in good health. The chain's CDR3 is CASSPTPPNAEAFF. The CDR3 DNA is TGCGCCAGCAGCCCGACCCCCCCAAACGCTGAAGCTTTCTTT. The full variable domain, rest sourced from reference TRBV5-1 and TRBJ1-1, is KAGVTQTPRYLIKTRGQQVTLSCSPISGHRSVSWYQQTPGQGLQFLFEYFSETQRNKGNFPGRFSGRQFSNSRSEMNVSTLELGDSALYLCASSPTPPNAEAFFGQGTRLTVV.